A selection of T cell receptor beta chains follows, all from one sample in a study of T cell repertoires in cytomegalovirus infection. In TCRdb, the reads were re-called with MiXCR into one record per CDR3 protein. The sample consists of 300,000 to 400,000 distinct CDR3 sequences, approximately 32% of them appearing once. No antigens are known for them. The specimen was cultured PBMCs, collected from culture after CMV antigen stimulation. The receptors stem from a human donor in good health (CMV status not recorded). Some clones in this sample may be carry-over from other donors' samples. CDR3s include the opening cysteine and the closing phenylalanine or tryptophan.

TRBV6-1	TRBJ1-5	CASSETRSHQPQHF
TRBV19	TRBJ2-6	CASSLFPGQATTGANVLTF
TRBV6-2/TRBV6-3	TRBJ2-2	CASSEEKGYGELFF
TRBV6-5	TRBJ1-1	CASSLATLNTEAFF
TRBV12-3/TRBV12-4	TRBJ2-1	CASSLLRNNEQFF
TRBV7-9	TRBJ1-2	CASSHITGGRDYGYTF
TRBV5-5	TRBJ1-1	CASSFGQDTEAFF
TRBV20-1	TRBJ1-5	CSAGSGGARRQPQHF
TRBV15	TRBJ1-2	CATSRVGQGAFYGYTF
TRBV7-2	TRBJ1-2	CASSPPIDSYGYTF
TRBV7-3	TRBJ2-1	CASSLNPVRGSVYNEQFF
TRBV11-3	TRBJ2-5	CASSLGGQQFQETQYF
TRBV4-1	TRBJ1-3	CASSQALTGISGNTIYF
TRBV11-2	TRBJ2-1	CASRPPGQGGNEQFF
TRBV7-2	TRBJ1-1	CASSLGRTTEAFF
TRBV7-2	TRBJ2-1	CASSYDRQIYNEQFF
TRBV27	TRBJ1-5	CASSFGGTGIYSNQPQHF
TRBV7-9	TRBJ1-2	CASSGSIAYGYTF
TRBV18	TRBJ2-7	CASSPRDSRGRGKSYEQYF
TRBV14	TRBJ1-4	CASSQVVSGEKLFF
TRBV7-6	TRBJ2-1	CASSLGTGNPHREQFF
TRBV12-3/TRBV12-4	TRBJ2-1	CASSLVTHNKIF
TRBV7-9	TRBJ1-5	CASSTDSNQPQHF
TRBV11-2	TRBJ1-2	CASSPISENGYTF
TRBV18	TRBJ2-1	CASSPGTGAYNEQFF
TRBV20-1	TRBJ1-5	CSARASYGAQPQHF
TRBV19	TRBJ2-7	CASSIRGLAGVKAHEQYF
TRBV7-3	TRBJ2-3	CASSLTSTGSGTDTQYF
TRBV12-3/TRBV12-4	TRBJ1-5	CASSPGTFNQPQHF
TRBV19	TRBJ1-1	CASRFQGGTEAFF
TRBV3-1	TRBJ2-1	CASGSGSSYNEQFF
TRBV20-1	TRBJ2-1	CSARDGGGLGNEQFF
TRBV5-1	TRBJ1-6	CASSLRGENNSPLHF
TRBV19	TRBJ2-7	CASSTGTGAREQYF
TRBV10-3	TRBJ1-1	CAISGHQTATEAFF
TRBV11-3	TRBJ2-1	CASSSPAGGYNEQFF
TRBV7-6	TRBJ2-5	CASSWKTGVWETQYF
TRBV12-3/TRBV12-4	TRBJ1-2	CASSPSQGHYTF
TRBV7-2	TRBJ2-4	CASTKGGINSYKNIQYF
TRBV7-9	TRBJ1-6	CASSSRQALNSPLHF
TRBV7-9	TRBJ1-1	CASSLAQGGAEAFF
TRBV18	TRBJ1-3	CASSPDRAGNTIYF
TRBV28	TRBJ1-3	CASSSPGQGAGNTIYF
TRBV7-9	TRBJ1-1	CASRAPGQKNTEAFF